This T cell receptor beta chain was observed in a study of T cell repertoires in cytomegalovirus infection. In the study overall: Public TCR beta signatures provided an indication of both CMV infection and a matching HLA type.

Concerning this clonotype itself: Its antigen is undetermined.

Study-wide findings and caveats: There were carriers of CMV plus the relevant HLA, and cumulative public TCR beta family frequency identified them. The response measured ex vivo was dominated by TCR beta clonotypes (HLA-C-restricted and CMV-specific).

TCRdb reprocessed the reads via MiXCR and lists one record per CDR3 protein. The sample includes over 250,000 distinct CDR3 sequences, less than 25% of them seen just once. This clonotype was sampled from a human donor in good health (CMV status not recorded). Some clones in this sample may be carry-over from other donors' samples. The sequenced sample was cultured PBMCs, obtained from culture after CMV antigen stimulation.

The CDR3 sequence is CASSQVLWSTEAFF. The CDR3, as DNA: TGCGCCAGCAGCCAAGTTCTCTGGAGCACTGAAGCTTTCTTT. This sequence joins TRBV4-3 and TRBJ1-1; no clear D gene. This CDR3 has 14 amino acids. V gave up 1 base and J gave up 4 bases, with 10 bases separating them. The germline CDR1 and CDR2 sequences are LGHNA and YSLEER.